Presented here are 25 T cell receptor beta chains from one specimen sequenced in a study of blood T cell repertoires in COVID-19. Profiling relied on immunoSEQ multiplex PCR, and the TCRdb table lists in-frame clones only, not all of them. The repertoire includes around 190,000 clones, 65% to 85% of them detected once, and under 4% sits in the top ten. The sequencing sample was made of PBMCs or T cells enriched from blood (not recorded which). Receptor source: a woman aged 25 to 39 who had been exposed to COVID-19.

This clone occurred once. The chain uses TRBV4-1 and TRBJ2-3; 9 bases fit TRBD2. Germline V gene data show CDR1 as MGHRA and CDR2 as YSYEKL. Unmatched junction bases numbered 2, after V lost 0 bases and J lost 4 bases. This CDR3 is built from 15 residues. This CDR3 is CASSQEGLAADTQYF. The CDR3 coding sequence is TGCGCCAGCAGCCAAGAGGGACTAGCAGCAGATACGCAGTATTTT.

The CDR3 spells CASSQASGTEAFF. The CDR3 nucleotides read TGTGCCAGCAGCCAAGCCTCAGGGACTGAAGCTTTCTTT. The chain joins TRBV7-3 to TRBJ1-1, with D maybe TRBD1 (5 bases). In germline, CDR1 is SGHTA, CDR2 FQGTGA. V was clipped by 5 bases and J by 5 bases, with 12 bases between them. CDR3 size: 13 residues.

This clone came up once. The chain has TRBV6-5 and TRBJ1-5; TRBD1 is a possible D gene (6 bases). Germline CDR1 is MNHEY and CDR2 is SVGAGI. This CDR3 region has 15 residues. With 7 bases removed from V and 5 bases from J, the gap between germline ends came to 18 bases. The CDR3: CASTAGVPGDQPQHF. The CDR3 DNA follows: TGTGCCAGCACCGCCGGGGTTCCAGGGGATCAGCCCCAGCATTTT.

This clone appeared a single time. The chain carries TRBV9 and TRBJ1-2; possibly TRBD1 for D (5 bases). The CDR3 has 16 residues. CDR1 and CDR2 (germline): SGDLS, YYNGEE. V was clipped by 3 bases and J by 6 bases, with 21 bases between them. The CDR3 nucleotides read TGTGCCAGCAGCGCTCGGGACTTCGAGGCATTGGATGGCTACACCTTC. Amino acid sequence: CASSARDFEALDGYTF.

The count of this clone is one. The V and J genes are TRBV18 and TRBJ1-3, with D possibly matching TRBD1 (6 bases). CDR3 length: 16 amino acids. Germline CDR1 is KGHSH and CDR2 is LQKENI. Trimming left V 3 bases short and J 0 bases short, with 12 bases between. Here the CDR3 DNA reads TGTGCCAGCTCACCTAATAGGGGGATCTCTGGAAACACCATATATTTT. Protein product: CASSPNRGISGNTIYF.

V and J are TRBV5-1 and TRBJ1-2, with D uncertain. V lost 0 bases and J 7 bases, leaving 25 bases between the germline ends. The germline V gene encodes CDR1 SGHRS and CDR2 YFSETQ. The CDR3 totals 18 residues. The CDR3 loop is CASSLDREAHSSLAGYTF. CDR3 in DNA: TGCGCCAGCAGCTTGGATAGGGAGGCCCATTCCTCCCTCGCTGGCTACACCTTC.

This clone was counted ten times or more. The J gene is TRBJ2-2, the V gene TRBV11-2, with D possibly matching TRBD1 (5 bases). The CDR3 extends over 12 amino acids. The ends were cut back, 4 bases at V and 6 bases at J, with 6 bases in the middle. Germline loops: CDR1 SGHAT, CDR2 FQNNGV. In DNA, the CDR3 is TGTGCCAGCAGCTCCAGGGCCGGGGAGCTGTTTTTT. Translating gives CASSSRAGELFF.

This chain connects TRBV7-8 to TRBJ2-1, with 14 positions matching TRBD2. CDR3 length: 17 amino acids. Germline loops: CDR1 SGHVS, CDR2 FQNEAQ. With 5 bases clipped from V and 7 bases from J, the junction kept 10 bases outside the gene matches. CDR3 in amino acids: CASSRQGLAGGINEQFF. The CDR3 DNA reads as TGTGCCAGCAGCCGTCAAGGACTAGCGGGGGGTATAAATGAGCAGTTCTTC.

This chain links TRBV5-1 with TRBJ1-1; 10 nucleotides agree with TRBD1. The CDR3 spans 18 residues. V gave up 0 bases and J gave up 1 base; unmatched junction bases: 9. CDR1 and CDR2 from the germline V gene are SGHRS and YFSETQ. The CDR3 DNA reads TGCGCCAGCAGCTTGGTGAGGAGGACAGGGGGGTCGAACACTGAAGCTTTCTTT. Residues: CASSLVRRTGGSNTEAFF.

This chain joins TRBV15 and TRBJ1-4; 9 bases map to TRBD1. CDR3 length: 15 residues. Germline CDR1 and CDR2: LNHNV and YYDKDF (reference sequence). Germline trimming cut 5 bases from V and 7 bases from J; bases unmatched to any gene: 8. The DNA of the CDR3 is TGTGCCACCAGCGGTCCGGGACAGGGCCTTGAAAAACTGTTTTTT. The encoded protein is CATSGPGQGLEKLFF.

The chain joins TRBV27 to TRBJ2-7; maybe TRBD2 (6 bases). In germline, CDR1 is MNHEY, CDR2 SMNVEV (reference sequence). This CDR3 contains 12 residues. Trimming cost V 3 bases and J 6 bases, with 9 bases left between them. The CDR3: CASSFGGGEQYF. CDR3 DNA sequence: TGTGCCAGCAGTTTTGGGGGAGGCGAGCAGTACTTC.

The CDR3: CASSRDSSGNTIYF. The CDR3 coding sequence is TGTGCCAGCAGCAGGGACAGCTCTGGAAACACCATATATTTT. The genes are TRBV27 and TRBJ1-3, with 7 bases that match TRBD1. The J segment lost 0 bases and the V segment lost 6 bases, leaving 2 bases of the junction unmatched. Germline loops: CDR1 MNHEY, CDR2 SMNVEV (reference sequence). The CDR3 is 14 residues long.

The table lists this clone with a few counts. The chain carries TRBV5-6 and TRBJ1-3, with D possibly TRBD1 on 6 matching bases. Germline CDR1 reads SGHDT; CDR2 reads YYEEEE. The CDR3 consists of 15 residues. Trimming removed 2 bases from V and 0 bases from J, with 9 bases in between. The CDR3 sequence: CASSFTGNSGNTIYF. As DNA, the CDR3 is TGTGCCAGCAGCTTCACAGGGAACTCTGGAAACACCATATATTTT. The full variable domain, its missing parts supplied by reference TRBV5-6 and TRBJ1-3, is DAGVTQSPTHLIKTRGQQVTLRCSPKSGHDTVSWYQQALGQGPQFIFQYYEEEERQRGNFPDRFSGHQFPNYSSELNVNALLLGDSALYLCASSFTGNSGNTIYFGEGSWLTVV.

The chain recombines TRBV2 with TRBJ1-1; the D gene is possibly TRBD1 (5 bases). Germline V gene data show CDR1 as SNHLY and CDR2 as FYNNEI. With 7 bases removed from V and 2 bases from J, the gap between germline ends came to 8 bases. This CDR3 has 12 amino acids. The CDR3 DNA reads TGTGCCAGCAACCAGGGTAACACTGAAGCTTTCTTT. Translating it yields CASNQGNTEAFF.

A few counts support this clone. The chain combines TRBV6-4 with TRBJ2-6, with 9 bases aligning to TRBD1. This CDR3 region has 16 residues. With V trimmed by 4 bases and J by 4 bases, 5 bases remained unmatched. Germline assignment: CDR1 MRHNA and CDR2 SNTAGT. The CDR3 DNA sequence: TGTGCCAGCAGTGCTACAGGGGGCCGGGGGGCCAACGTCCTGACTTTC. Its protein product is CASSATGGRGANVLTF.

This clone has only a few counts. The rearrangement uses TRBV29-1 and TRBJ1-2; no clear D gene. The CDR3 runs 15 residues. The germline CDR1 and CDR2 sequences are SQVTM and ANQGSEA. Trimming shortened V by 8 bases and J by 0 bases, and 19 bases separated the two germline ends. CDR3 DNA: TGCAGCATTAAAAAAGACACCGCAGCTAACTATGGCTACACCTTC. Amino acids: CSIKKDTAANYGYTF. Filled out from reference TRBV29-1 and TRBJ1-2, the complete variable domain reads SAVISQKPSRDICQRGTSLTIQCQVDSQVTMMFWYRQQPGQSLTLIATANQGSEATYESGFVIDKFPISRPNLTFSTLTVSNMSPEDSSIYLCSIKKDTAANYGYTFGSGTRLTVV.

This clone was found once. This sequence joins TRBV7-6 and TRBJ2-7, with 7 bases that match TRBD2. The CDR3 runs to 15 residues. With V trimmed by 5 bases and J by 2 bases, 9 bases remained unmatched. The germline V gene encodes CDR1 SGHVS and CDR2 FNYEAQ. The CDR3 spells CASSPFGGGTYEQYF. The CDR3 coding sequence is TGTGCCAGCAGCCCCTTTGGGGGGGGAACCTACGAGCAGTACTTC.

This clone was seen a few times. As DNA, the CDR3 is TGTGCCAGCAGCTTATGGGCAGCCGACGAGCAGTACTTC. It encodes CASSLWAADEQYF. V usage is TRBV11-3 and J usage is TRBJ2-7; D gene uncertain. The germline gives CDR1 SGHNT, CDR2 YENEEA. V shed 2 bases and J shed 5 bases, with 10 bases lying between them. The length of the CDR3 is 13 residues.

This rearrangement joins TRBV11-2 to TRBJ1-1; D unresolved. Germline V gene lookup returns CDR1 SGHAT and CDR2 FQNNGV. Trimming pared 0 bases from V and 2 bases from J, leaving 10 bases between. The CDR3 length is 15 residues. The CDR3 protein is CASSLEATINTEAFF. The DNA of the CDR3 is TGTGCCAGCAGCTTAGAGGCCACTATAAACACTGAAGCTTTCTTT.

The chain uses TRBV14 and TRBJ1-2; D unresolved. V was pared by 0 bases and J by 4 bases, with 12 bases between. The CDR3 totals 15 residues. The germline V gene encodes CDR1 SGHDN and CDR2 FVKESK. CDR3 protein: CASSQDRRGSYGYTF. The CDR3 region has the DNA TGTGCCAGCAGCCAAGATCGGCGCGGGTCCTATGGCTACACCTTC. The full variable domain, rest sourced from reference TRBV14 and TRBJ1-2, is EAGVTQFPSHSVIEKGQTVTLRCDPISGHDNLYWYRRVMGKEIKFLLHFVKESKQDESGMPNNRFLAERTGGTYSTLKVQPAELEDSGVYFCASSQDRRGSYGYTFGSGTRLTVV.

The chain joins TRBV3-1 (or the pseudogene TRBV3-2) to TRBJ1-1, with D possibly TRBD1 on 6 matching bases. Per the germline V gene, CDR1 is LGHDT and CDR2 is YNNKEL (reference sequence). CDR3 length: 13 residues. Trimming shortened V by 4 bases and J by 11 bases, and 17 bases separated the two germline ends. The CDR3 nucleotides read TGTGCCAGCAGCCCCAGACAGGATGGGCGCGCTTTCTTT. Amino acid sequence: CASSPRQDGRAFF.

Details on this clone: Being one base from a much bigger clone, this may be a read error. The conserved phenylalanine or tryptophan is not found at the CDR3 terminus, so this likely reflects a read error. V gene TRBV5-1 combines with J gene TRBJ1-2, with a tentative D call TRBD1 (5 bases). The CDR3 is 14 amino acids. V was clipped by 5 bases and J by 8 bases, with 19 bases between them. Germline CDR1 and CDR2: SGHRS and YFSETQ. The DNA for the CDR3 is TGCGCCAGCAGTTCAGATACAGGCACGGACGGCTACACCCTC. It codes for CASSSDTGTDGYTL.

The gene calls are TRBV11-2 and TRBJ2-7; D gene uncertain. The germline V gene has CDR1 SGHAT and CDR2 FQNNGV. V was pared by 4 bases and J by 3 bases, with 16 bases between. This CDR3 is 15 amino acids long. The CDR3 nucleotides are TGTGCCAGCAGCTCGTTTTCGGCCCCAGGCTACGAGCAGTACTTC. Amino acids: CASSSFSAPGYEQYF.

The V and J genes are TRBV5-1 and TRBJ2-3; D remains unclear. V lost 2 bases to trimming and J lost 4 bases, with 5 bases between them. This CDR3 region has 12 residues. Germline loops: CDR1 SGHRS, CDR2 YFSETQ. The CDR3 is CASSFAADTQYF. CDR3 nucleotides: TGCGCCAGCAGCTTCGCGGCAGATACGCAGTATTTT.

J is TRBJ2-7 and V is TRBV5-1; tentatively, D is TRBD1 (5 bases). CDR1 is SGHRS and CDR2 is YFSETQ in the germline V gene. This CDR3 has 14 residues. The ends were cut back, 0 bases at V and 12 bases at J, with 19 bases in the middle. The CDR3 region has the DNA TGCGCCAGCAGCTTGGCCGGTGGGGCGGTCGAATGGTACTTC. Translating it yields CASSLAGGAVEWYF.